These T cell receptor beta chains were read from a single sample in a study of blood T cell repertoires in COVID-19. Profiling relied on immunoSEQ multiplex PCR, and the TCRdb table lists in-frame clones only, not all of them. In the table there are some 270,000 clones, 70% to 90% of which are singletons. Sequencing was done on a sample of PBMCs or T cells enriched from blood (not recorded which). These receptors originate from a woman between 25 and 40 years old who had recovered from COVID-19. Both conserved end residues are trimmed from each CDR3. D genes are given only for firm matches. The listing skips clone size in some rows; elsewhere it reads once, few, many or a size class.

>.|.|TRBJ2-3|TRBV5-1|13
ASSLQRSSTDTQY
>.|.|TRBJ1-1|TRBV5-8|12
ASSGHGKGGEAF
>TRBD1|once|TRBJ1-4|TRBV28|16
ASSAPDRGLATNEKLF
>.|once|TRBJ2-7|TRBV10-1|12
ASSDGMPPYEQY
>.|.|TRBJ1-2|TRBV27|15
ASSSKPHLIGGDGYT
>.|.|TRBJ1-1|TRBV10-3|9
ATTANTEAF
>TRBD2|.|TRBJ2-3|TRBV5-1|11
ASVGTSLSQQY
>.|.|TRBJ1-2|TRBV12-5|12
ASGPSLGNYGYT
>.|.|TRBJ2-7|TRBV19|11
ASSKNRGGMQY
>.|few|TRBJ2-7|TRBV18|10
ASSPGQREQY
>TRBD1|.|TRBJ1-1|TRBV9|13
ASSVSGRGDTEAF
>.|few|TRBJ1-6|TRBV5-1|14
ASSLAQDRINSPLH
>.|.|TRBJ2-1|TRBV2|13
ASRDRGGSYNEQF
>.|.|TRBJ2-3|TRBV5-6|14
ASSSVTGISTDTQY
>.|.|TRBJ2-3|TRBV5-1|11
ASKTGRADTQY
>.|.|TRBJ2-5|TRBV5-1|12
ASSSLTQGETQY
>TRBD1|once|TRBJ1-4|TRBV5-6|15
ASSLVRDRGEAEKLF
>TRBD2|once|TRBJ2-1|TRBV6-1|15
ASSGGRGLPSYNEQF
>.|.|TRBJ2-3|TRBV10-2|12
ASSESEGTDTQY
>.|.|TRBJ2-7|TRBV28|10
ASSLTGYEQY
>TRBD2|once|TRBJ2-1|TRBV11-2|13
ASNRAGLIDNEQF
>.|medium-sized|TRBJ2-6|TRBV28|14
ASSTGTLSGANVLT
>.|once|TRBJ2-1|TRBV6-1|13
ASSESPGDYNEQF
>TRBD2|.|TRBJ2-3|TRBV13|17
ASSSLGTSGGQIPDTQY
>TRBD1|once|TRBJ1-1|TRBV7-9|11
ALGTGMSTEAF
>TRBD1|.|TRBJ1-1|TRBV30|14
AWNYETRGINTEAF
>TRBD1|.|TRBJ1-1|TRBV3-1/TRBV3-2|13
ASSLLTGGGTEAF
>.|.|TRBJ2-3|TRBV6-2/TRBV6-3|11
ASSYSVTDTQY
>.|.|TRBJ2-7|TRBV6-5|10
ASSYSADEQY
>TRBD1|.|TRBJ2-5|TRBV5-6|15
ASSLEAPGQARETQY
>.|.|TRBJ1-3|TRBV14|14
ASSRHWTASGNTIY
>TRBD1|.|TRBJ1-1|TRBV14|14
ASRPSGQRENTEAF
>TRBD1|.|TRBJ2-5|TRBV2|15
ASSEDEGQAHKETQY
>.|few|TRBJ2-5|TRBV11-2|11
ASSLGQKETQY
>.|.|TRBJ1-6|TRBV7-6|15
ASSYDPAGKDNSPLH
>.|.|TRBJ2-2|TRBV11-1|13
ASSFLEPGTGELF
>TRBD1|.|TRBJ2-7|TRBV3-1/TRBV3-2|15
ASSQYLGDRGAYEQY
>.|few|TRBJ1-1|TRBV2|13
ASTLSRVRNTEAF
>.|.|TRBJ2-3|TRBV19|13
ASSRQPPSTDTQY
>.|once|TRBJ1-1|TRBV3-1/TRBV3-2|13
ASSQVLYGTIKAF
>TRBD1|.|TRBJ1-2|TRBV18|12
ASSPPGQKFGYT
>.|.|TRBJ2-5|TRBV27|11
ASSLRRGETQY
>TRBD2|.|TRBJ2-7|TRBV4-2|13
ASSLSGRASYEQY
>TRBD1|.|TRBJ1-2|TRBV6-1|12
ASSEGQGTYGYT
>.|.|TRBJ2-7|TRBV5-6|12
ASSLRLVLYEQY
>.|.|TRBJ1-6|TRBV3-1/TRBV3-2|14
ASSPLRTATNSPLH
>.|.|TRBJ1-4|TRBV7-9|12
ASSGTATNEKLF
>.|.|TRBJ1-4|TRBV15|14
ATSRAIGTANEKLF
>.|.|TRBJ2-5|TRBV29-1|9
SVEKAGAQY
>TRBD1|.|TRBJ1-4|TRBV7-2|14
ASSVKHRGSEEKLF
>.|once|TRBJ2-2|TRBV6-4|13
ASSDKGTSPGELF
>TRBD2|.|TRBJ2-7|TRBV19|14
ASSDLAGRTLWEQY
>.|once|TRBJ1-4|TRBV3-1/TRBV3-2|13
ASSPYISSNEKLF